The 2 T cell receptor beta chains given below trace back to one sample, sequenced in a study of CD4 T cells in relation to SARS-CoV-2 and coronaviruses. Before the COVID-19 pandemic, during about 2011-2019, CD4+ T cells were taken from unexposed donors. After about ten days of culture, CD4+ T cells were isolated. Generated by immunoSEQ multiplex PCR, the TCRdb table keeps only in-frame clones and is missing some. The data hold 25,000 to 30,000 clones, with approximately 78% observed a single time. Their antigens are not known. Material for sequencing was CD4+ T cells from PBMCs, cultured in vitro. All receptors come from a human donor in good health.

This rearrangement joins TRBV5-1 to TRBJ2-5; D gene uncertain. The CDR3 consists of 15 residues. V was clipped by 4 bases and J by 5 bases, with 18 bases between them. Germline CDR1 and CDR2: SGHRS and YFSETQ. This CDR3 is CASSLGPGGSETQYF. CDR3 coding DNA: TGCGCCAGCAGCCTCGGGCCCGGCGGATCGGAGACCCAGTACTTC.

The chain carries TRBV27 and TRBJ2-2; 10 nucleotides line up with TRBD2. The CDR3 contains 17 residues. The ends lost 3 bases at V and 8 bases at J; junction bases unmatched: 12. Germline CDR1 and CDR2: MNHEY and SMNVEV (reference sequence). CDR3 region: CASSFLLGLAGAGELFF. The CDR3 nucleotides are TGTGCCAGCAGTTTCTTGTTAGGGCTAGCGGGAGCTGGGGAGCTGTTTTTT.